This T cell receptor (beta chain) is from a study of T-cell memory formation after mild COVID-19. A single record per CDR3 protein comes from TCRdb applying MiXCR to the 5' RACE reads. The data show 410,000 or so distinct CDR3 sequences, more than 20% seen once. This CDR3 has 11 amino acids. CDR1 SGHKS and CDR2 YYEKEE come from the germline V gene (reference sequence). Trimming shortened V by 3 bases and J by 3 bases, and 2 bases separated the two germline ends. Notes on this clonotype: Its antigen is unknown.

Study results and limitations: CD4+ bias marked clones expanding day 15 to 37, unlike balanced contracting clones.

Material for sequencing was PBMCs or a T cell subset sorted from them (not recorded which). The chain uses TRBV5-5 and TRBJ2-3; no clear D gene. The sequence was obtained from an adult woman who had mild COVID-19 (a few samples of this study predate the infection). Cell type and time point are not known. The CDR3 region is CASSWTDTQYF. In DNA form, the CDR3 reads TGTGCCAGCAGCTGGACAGATACGCAGTATTTT.